These 30 T cell receptor beta chains originate from one sample sequenced in a study of cytomegalovirus exposure and HLA in healthy donors. The PCR employed 60 Vbeta primers together with 13 Jbeta primers. Sequencing was performed with immunoSEQ multiplex PCR; in TCRdb, only in-frame clones are kept and a portion is missing. The sample has 150,000 to 200,000 clones, 70% to 85% seen once. Sequencing used PBMCs. Receptor source: a woman aged 30 to 39 in good health and CMV-seronegative.

The rearrangement links TRBV4-3 to TRBJ2-7, with TRBD2 identical over 11 bases. Per germline, CDR1 LGHNA and CDR2 YSLEER. The V segment lost 7 bases and the J segment 2 bases; nucleotides outside the gene matches: 1. CDR3 size: 13 residues. CDR3 loop: CASMGLAAYEQYF. CDR3 nucleotides: TGCGCCAGCATGGGACTAGCGGCCTACGAGCAGTACTTC.

This chain uses TRBV2 with TRBJ2-3, with D maybe TRBD2 (6 bases). This CDR3 comprises 14 residues. Trimming removed 4 bases from V and 0 bases from J, with 8 bases in between. CDR1 and CDR2 from the germline V gene are SNHLY and FYNNEI. The CDR3 nucleotides read TGTGCCAGCAGTGTGGGGGGAAGCACAGATACGCAGTATTTT. It translates to CASSVGGSTDTQYF.

About this clone itself: The germline gene is not matched at one end of the junction; a read error may be the cause. The rearrangement joins TRBV2 to TRBJ2-7; the match to TRBD2 covers 9 bases. From germline, CDR1 is SNHLY and CDR2 FYNNEI. The CDR3 spans 15 residues. The CDR3 reads CASGEGLAGIYEQYF. CDR3 coding DNA: TGTGCCAGCGGTGAAGGGCTAGCGGGGATCTACGAGCAGTACTTC.

CDR3: CASSYSPGGTEAFF. The CDR3, as DNA: TGTGCCAGCAGTTACTCCCCAGGGGGCACTGAAGCTTTCTTT. The rearrangement uses TRBV6-6 and TRBJ1-1, with 7 bases fitting TRBD1. The CDR3 is 14 residues long. Per the germline V gene, CDR1 is MNHNY and CDR2 is SVGAGI (reference sequence). Germline trimming cut 0 bases from V and 4 bases from J; bases unmatched to any gene: 2.

The chain employs TRBV7-9 and TRBJ2-1; 12 bases are shared with TRBD2. This CDR3 comprises 16 residues. V was clipped by 5 bases and J by 6 bases; unmatched bases: 8. Germline V lookup: CDR1 SEHNR, CDR2 FQNEAQ (reference sequence). In nucleotides, the CDR3 is TGTGCCAGCAGCAGACACCTAGCGGGAGGGCCCAATGAGCAGTTCTTC. Its protein is CASSRHLAGGPNEQFF.

The chain links TRBV5-1 to TRBJ2-1; possible D gene TRBD2, 5 bases. Per the germline V gene, CDR1 is SGHRS and CDR2 is YFSETQ. Trimming shortened V by 4 bases and J by 9 bases, and 23 bases separated the two germline ends. This CDR3 contains 16 residues. The CDR3 sequence is CASSLQWGATTSEQFF. The CDR3 region has the DNA TGCGCCAGCAGCCTACAATGGGGAGCTACTACAAGTGAGCAGTTCTTC.

The rearrangement uses TRBV5-1 and TRBJ1-1, with a possible D match to TRBD1 (6 bases). Trimming left V 3 bases short and J 4 bases short, with 19 bases between. Germline loops: CDR1 SGHRS, CDR2 YFSETQ. This CDR3 is 16 amino acids long. DNA of the CDR3: TGCGCCAGCAGCTCCCTTCCGGAGGGGGGGGGCACTGAAGCTTTCTTT. Its protein product is CASSSLPEGGGTEAFF.

The rearrangement links TRBV19 to TRBJ1-1, with D perhaps matching TRBD1 (6 bases). V dropped 5 bases and J dropped 10 bases, with 14 bases sitting between them. This CDR3 is 12 amino acids long. Germline V gene sequence: CDR1 LNHDA, CDR2 SQIVND (reference sequence). The CDR3 protein is CASSGDTEGAFF. DNA of the CDR3: TGTGCCAGTAGTGGGGACACCGAGGGAGCTTTCTTT.

This chain joins TRBV7-3 and TRBJ2-3; possibly TRBD2 for D (7 bases). The CDR3 sequence is 16 residues long. Germline V gene sequence: CDR1 SGHTA, CDR2 FQGTGA. V was pared by 3 bases and J by 4 bases, with 17 bases between. CDR3 sequence (DNA): TGTGCCAGCAGCTTCTTGTCGGGGGGCGGATCAGATACGCAGTATTTT. This gives the protein CASSFLSGGGSDTQYF.

The chain uses TRBV27 and TRBJ2-7; D gene uncertain. The V gene's germline CDR1 is MNHEY and CDR2 SMNVEV (reference sequence). V lost 3 bases and J 1 base, leaving 7 bases between the germline ends. This CDR3 region has 13 residues. CDR3 DNA: TGTGCCAGCAGTTTTCTGGAGTCCTACGAGCAGTACTTC. Its protein product is CASSFLESYEQYF.

V is TRBV19 and J is TRBJ2-1; 10 bases match TRBD2. Germline trimming cut 5 bases from V and 0 bases from J; bases unmatched to any gene: 16. The CDR3 is 20 amino acids. In germline, CDR1 is LNHDA, CDR2 SQIVND (reference sequence). DNA of the CDR3: TGTGCCAGTAGTGCCCTTTTGGCTAGCGGGAGTCGGAGCTCCTACAATGAGCAGTTCTTC. This translates into CASSALLASGSRSSYNEQFF. Supplemented by reference TRBV19 and TRBJ2-1, the full variable domain reads DGGITQSPKYLFRKEGQNVTLSCEQNLNHDAMYWYRQDPGQGLRLIYYSQIVNDFQKGDIAEGYSVSREKKESFPLTVTSAQKNPTAFYLCASSALLASGSRSSYNEQFFGPGTRLTVL.

The chain has TRBV7-9 and TRBJ1-5; TRBD1 aligns across 9 bases. The V and J ends lost 6 bases and 7 bases, in that order; junction bases with no gene match: 4. Germline V lookup: CDR1 SEHNR, CDR2 FQNEAQ (reference sequence). The length of the CDR3 is 13 residues. The CDR3: CASRQGAGQPQHF. The CDR3 DNA reads TGTGCCAGCAGACAGGGGGCCGGACAGCCCCAGCATTTT. The whole variable domain, remainder taken from reference TRBV7-9 and TRBJ1-5, is DTGVSQNPRHKITKRGQNVTFRCDPISEHNRLYWYRQTLGQGPEFLTYFQNEAQLEKSRLLSDRFSAERPKGSFSTLEIQRTEQGDSAMYLCASRQGAGQPQHFGDGTRLSIL.

This clone has only a few counts. Written as DNA, the CDR3 is TGTGCCTGGGTCCCTCGGGTATATGAGCAGTTCTTC. Protein product: CAWVPRVYEQFF. J is TRBJ2-1 and V is TRBV30; D unresolved. Germline-derived CDR1 and CDR2 are GTSNPN and SVGIG (reference sequence). Deletions cut 5 bases from V and 8 bases from J, with 13 bases between. The CDR3 runs to 12 residues.

This sequence joins TRBV9 and TRBJ1-3; D unclear. V gave up 0 bases and J gave up 0 bases, with 7 bases separating them. Per the germline V gene, CDR1 is SGDLS and CDR2 is YYNGEE. This CDR3 is 15 amino acids long. The CDR3: CASSVGSLSGNTIYF. The CDR3, as DNA: TGTGCCAGCAGCGTAGGAAGCCTCTCTGGAAACACCATATATTTT.

CDR3 sequence: CASSLSSWAAGGPHEQYF. The CDR3 DNA is TGTGCCAGCAGTTTAAGTTCATGGGCAGCGGGAGGTCCCCACGAGCAGTACTTC. The rearrangement links TRBV27 to TRBJ2-7, with 9 bases identical to TRBD2. This CDR3 has 18 residues. The V and J ends lost 2 bases and 5 bases, in that order; junction bases with no gene match: 16. Germline V gene data show CDR1 as MNHEY and CDR2 as SMNVEV (reference sequence).

The rearrangement links TRBV7-2 to TRBJ2-1, with D perhaps matching TRBD2 (5 bases). The germline V gene has CDR1 SGHTA and CDR2 FQGNSA. V lost 6 bases and J 1 base, leaving 13 bases between the germline ends. The CDR3 extends over 15 amino acids. The CDR3 loop reads CASSKALGSYNEQFF. The CDR3 nucleotides are TGTGCCAGCAGTAAGGCACTAGGTTCCTACAATGAGCAGTTCTTC.

A single count supports this clone. This CDR3 is also generated by other DNA sequences in the sample. The genes are TRBV15 and TRBJ2-7; 8 bases map to TRBD1. From germline, CDR1 is LNHNV and CDR2 YYDKDF (reference sequence). The ends lost 4 bases at V and 1 base at J; junction bases unmatched: 9. This CDR3 contains 16 residues. This CDR3 is CATSTGGNLASYEQYF. DNA of the CDR3: TGTGCCACCAGCACAGGGGGCAACTTGGCTTCCTACGAGCAGTACTTC.

This chain connects TRBV5-1 to TRBJ1-1; D is uncertain. Germline V lookup: CDR1 SGHRS, CDR2 YFSETQ. The V end lost 0 bases, the J end lost 0 bases, and 6 bases lay between the germline ends. The CDR3 runs to 14 residues. CDR3 loop: CASSLDGVNTEAFF. The CDR3 DNA follows: TGCGCCAGCAGCTTGGACGGAGTGAACACTGAAGCTTTCTTT.

V usage is TRBV18 and J usage is TRBJ1-4, with D hard to call. In germline, CDR1 is KGHSH, CDR2 LQKENI. The V and J ends lost 3 bases and 0 bases respectively, with 17 bases between them. The length of the CDR3 is 18 residues. CDR3 DNA sequence: TGTGCCAGCTCACCGGTCGAGGGAAGATTTGCAACTAATGAAAAACTGTTTTTT. It specifies CASSPVEGRFATNEKLFF.

The gene calls are TRBV13 and TRBJ2-5; 7 nucleotides line up with TRBD2. V was pared by 5 bases and J by 2 bases, with 8 bases of the junction left unmatched. CDR3 size: 15 residues. Germline-derived CDR1 and CDR2 are PRHDT and FYEKMQ (reference sequence). Here the CDR3 DNA reads TGTGCCAGCAGCCCAGTACTAGCGTATCAAGAGACCCAGTACTTC. Residues: CASSPVLAYQETQYF.

J is TRBJ2-1 and V is TRBV7-3; 13 bases align to TRBD2. V shed 1 base, J shed 12 bases, and the junction held 18 bases outside the gene matches. From germline, CDR1 is SGHTA and CDR2 FQGTGA. The CDR3 runs 19 residues. Written as DNA, the CDR3 is TGTGCCAGCAGCTTAAATGCTCCCGGACTAGCGGGAGATATAATGATGCAGTTCTTC. Protein sequence: CASSLNAPGLAGDIMMQFF.

This chain connects TRBV15 to TRBJ2-7; TRBD1 agrees at 8 bases. Germline V lookup: CDR1 LNHNV, CDR2 YYDKDF (reference sequence). The length of the CDR3 is 13 residues. V lost 8 bases to trimming and J lost 6 bases; unmatched junction nucleotides: 9. Here the CDR3 DNA reads TGTGCCACCCGGCCCAGGGGGCCTAGCGAGCAGTACTTC. The encoded protein is CATRPRGPSEQYF.

The chain has TRBV6-1 and TRBJ1-5; D unclear. Trimming removed 7 bases from V and 9 bases from J, with 16 bases in between. CDR3 length equals 13 residues. Germline values: CDR1 MNHNS, CDR2 SASEGT. CDR3 sequence: CASISAGRPPQHF. In DNA, the CDR3 is TGTGCCAGCATCTCGGCAGGCCGTCCGCCCCAGCATTTT.

This chain uses TRBV5-6 with TRBJ2-5, with TRBD1 matching 8 bases. The V gene's germline CDR1 is SGHDT and CDR2 YYEEEE. V dropped 4 bases and J dropped 2; count of bases not matched to a gene: 7. The length of the CDR3 is 15 residues. The CDR3 loop reads CASSPDRGWQETQYF. CDR3 DNA: TGTGCCAGCAGCCCCGACAGGGGATGGCAAGAGACCCAGTACTTC.

In its sample, this clone was seen a few times. The genes are TRBV19 and TRBJ1-5; 8 nucleotides align to TRBD1. J was trimmed by 4 bases and V by 5 bases; bases with no gene match: 7. CDR3 length equals 15 residues. CDR1 is LNHDA and CDR2 is SQIVND in the germline V gene (reference sequence). The CDR3 is CASSLTGGENQPQHF. The CDR3 DNA reads as TGTGCCAGTAGTCTTACAGGGGGAGAAAATCAGCCCCAGCATTTT.

This chain joins TRBV4-1 and TRBJ1-1; tentatively, D is TRBD1 (5 bases). CDR1 is MGHRA and CDR2 is YSYEKL in the germline V gene. CDR3 size: 15 residues. V was cut by 1 base and J by 2 bases, with 11 bases left in between. CDR3 protein: CASSQGWGENTEAFF. DNA for the CDR3: TGCGCCAGCAGCCAAGGATGGGGGGAAAACACTGAAGCTTTCTTT.

The chain combines TRBV6-5 with TRBJ2-7; 8 positions match TRBD1. Germline-derived CDR1 and CDR2 are MNHEY and SVGAGI. The V and J ends lost 4 bases and 2 bases, in that order; junction bases with no gene match: 7. CDR3 length equals 15 residues. CDR3 nucleotide sequence: TGTGCCAGCAGTTTTGCCCAGGACAGGGCCTACGAGCAGTACTTC. This gives the protein CASSFAQDRAYEQYF.

The chain carries TRBV29-1 and TRBJ1-5; 9 bases line up with TRBD1. Trimming took 6 bases from V and 4 from J; bases not matched to a gene: 4. CDR1 is SQVTM and CDR2 is ANQGSEA in the germline V gene. The CDR3 covers 13 residues. The CDR3 region has the DNA TGCAGCGTGGGGACAGGGAATAATCAGCCCCAGCATTTT. This gives the protein CSVGTGNNQPQHF.

The rearrangement joins TRBV5-1 to TRBJ1-2, with D possibly being TRBD1 (5 bases). Germline V lookup: CDR1 SGHRS, CDR2 YFSETQ. The CDR3 runs to 14 residues. Trimming left V 4 bases short and J 4 bases short, with 14 bases between. In DNA form, the CDR3 reads TGCGCCAGCAGCCCCCGACAGAACAGCTATGGCTACACCTTC. The encoded protein is CASSPRQNSYGYTF.

This chain links TRBV7-6 with TRBJ2-1, with TRBD2 identical over 11 bases. The CDR3 covers 16 residues. V shed 2 bases and J 8 bases; nucleotides not matched to a gene: 8. Germline CDR1 SGHVS, CDR2 FNYEAQ. The chain's CDR3 is CASSLSLAGGGDEQFF. The CDR3 region has the DNA TGTGCCAGCAGCTTATCTCTAGCGGGGGGCGGAGATGAGCAGTTCTTC.